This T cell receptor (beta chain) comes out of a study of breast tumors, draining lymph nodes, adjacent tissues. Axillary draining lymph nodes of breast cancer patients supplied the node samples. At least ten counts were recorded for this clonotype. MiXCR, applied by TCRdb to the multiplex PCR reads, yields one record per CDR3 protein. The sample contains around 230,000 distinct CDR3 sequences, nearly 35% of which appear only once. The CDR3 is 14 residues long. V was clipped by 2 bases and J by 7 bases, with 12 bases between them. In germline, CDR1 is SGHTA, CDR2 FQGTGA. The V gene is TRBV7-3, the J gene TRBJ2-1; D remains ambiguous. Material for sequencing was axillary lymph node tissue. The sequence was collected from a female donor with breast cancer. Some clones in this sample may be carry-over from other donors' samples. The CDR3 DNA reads TGTGCCAGCAGCTTAGCTTGGGGTCGGAATGAGCAGTTCTTC. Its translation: CASSLAWGRNEQFF.